Below, 24 T cell receptor beta chains from the same sample are listed, as sequenced in a study of lymphopenia after photon versus proton radiotherapy. Method: immunoSEQ multiplex PCR; TCRdb's copy keeps in-frame clones and lacks some. The repertoire includes about 60,000 clones, about 81% of them detected once, and just over 2% sits in the top ten. The material sequenced was peripheral blood, taken from a patient treated with proton-based radiotherapy. The receptors come from a man between 60 and 75 years old with pancreatic cancer.

The V call is TRBV19, the J call TRBJ1-5; tentatively, D is TRBD1 (6 bases). The CDR3 totals 15 residues. V gave up 6 bases and J gave up 2 bases, with 14 bases separating them. Germline-derived CDR1 and CDR2 are LNHDA and SQIVND (reference sequence). The CDR3 spells CASSIRGLGNQPQHF. CDR3 coding DNA: TGTGCCAGTAGCATCAGGGGTTTGGGCAATCAGCCCCAGCATTTT.

CDR3 DNA: TGTGCCAGCTCACCAGATTGGACGCCAGAAAAACTGTTTTTT. It specifies CASSPDWTPEKLFF. The chain employs TRBV18 and TRBJ1-4, with D unresolved. V was cut by 2 bases and J by 8 bases, with 12 bases left in between. The CDR3 spans 14 residues. CDR1 KGHSH and CDR2 LQKENI come from the germline V gene. The full variable domain, completed using reference TRBV18 and TRBJ1-4, is NAGVMQNPRHLVRRRGQEARLRCSPMKGHSHVYWYRQLPEEGLKFMVYLQKENIIDESGMPKERFSAEFPKEGPSILRIQQVVRGDSAAYFCASSPDWTPEKLFFGSGTQLSVL.

This chain connects TRBV2 to TRBJ2-7; D unclear. V gave up 0 bases and J gave up 6 bases, with 15 bases separating them. Germline V CDR1 and CDR2: SNHLY, FYNNEI. CDR3 length equals 15 residues. Here the CDR3 reads CASSEALRIAGEQYF. As DNA, the CDR3 is TGTGCCAGCAGTGAAGCGCTTCGAATAGCTGGCGAGCAGTACTTC.

This sequence joins TRBV18 and TRBJ2-7; the match to TRBD1 covers 8 bases. The CDR3 is made up of 14 amino acids. The junction had 8 bases not matched to a gene; V was cut back by 5 bases and J by 5 bases. CDR1 is KGHSH, CDR2 LQKENI, per germline. In DNA form, the CDR3 reads TGTGCCAGCTCATTTACAGGGGGAACCAACGAGCAGTACTTC. Translating it yields CASSFTGGTNEQYF.

The V and J genes are TRBV7-9 and TRBJ2-1, with TRBD2 matching over 11 bases. V shed 3 bases and J 7 bases; nucleotides not matched to a gene: 8. Germline values: CDR1 SEHNR, CDR2 FQNEAQ (reference sequence). The CDR3 covers 16 residues. The CDR3 protein is CASSFLAGGPRNEQFF. The CDR3 DNA sequence: TGTGCCAGCAGCTTTTTAGCGGGAGGGCCCCGGAATGAGCAGTTCTTC.

This rearrangement joins TRBV29-1 to TRBJ2-7; 8 bases line up with TRBD2. This CDR3 has 14 residues. CDR1 SQVTM and CDR2 ANQGSEA come from the germline V gene. The trim removed 4 bases at V and 5 bases at J, leaving 10 bases unmatched. The CDR3 loop is CSVAFPGGPDEQYF. In nucleotides, the CDR3 is TGCAGCGTTGCCTTCCCGGGAGGGCCCGACGAGCAGTACTTC.

The chain has TRBV2 and TRBJ1-4, with D possibly matching TRBD1 (6 bases). The V end was cut by 6 bases, the J end by 5 bases, with 16 bases between. Germline CDR1 is SNHLY and CDR2 is FYNNEI. The CDR3 has 15 amino acids. The CDR3 sequence is CASRKQGLPNEKLFF. In nucleotides, the CDR3 is TGTGCCAGCAGGAAACAGGGCCTACCGAATGAAAAACTGTTTTTT.

This chain connects TRBV5-5 to TRBJ1-4; the D gene is possibly TRBD1 (5 bases). In germline, CDR1 is SGHKS, CDR2 YYEKEE (reference sequence). The CDR3 covers 15 residues. V was trimmed by 0 bases and J by 6 bases, leaving 12 bases between them. The CDR3 DNA reads TGTGCCAGCAGCTTGGCCGGGAGGGGTGATGAAAAACTGTTTTTT. Its translation: CASSLAGRGDEKLFF.

This sequence joins TRBV7-8 and TRBJ2-7; 9 bases match TRBD2. Trimming at V came to 5 bases and at J to 6 bases, leaving 8 bases not matched to a gene. CDR3 length: 14 residues. Looked up from germline, CDR1 is SGHVS and CDR2 is FQNEAQ. CDR3 loop: CASSLLAGGREQYF. The CDR3 coding sequence is TGTGCCAGCAGCCTACTAGCGGGTGGTCGCGAGCAGTACTTC.

V gene TRBV28 combines with J gene TRBJ2-6; D is uncertain. The germline V and J ends were trimmed by 4 bases and 0 bases, with 4 bases remaining between them. Per the germline V gene, CDR1 is MDHEN and CDR2 is SYDVKM. CDR3 size: 14 residues. The CDR3 nucleotides are TGTGCCAGCAGTTACCCCTCTGGGGCCAACGTCCTGACTTTC. It is translated as CASSYPSGANVLTF. Full variable domain (outside the CDR3, taken from reference TRBV28 and TRBJ2-6): DVKVTQSSRYLVKRTGEKVFLECVQDMDHENMFWYRQDPGLGLRLIYFSYDVKMKEKGDIPEGYSVSREKKERFSLILESASTNQTSMYLCASSYPSGANVLTFGAGSRLTVL.

The rearrangement joins TRBV11-3 to TRBJ1-6, with D uncertain. V lost 2 bases, J lost 6 bases, and 5 bases lay in between. Germline V CDR1 and CDR2: SGHNT, YENEEA. This CDR3 has 13 residues. The DNA of the CDR3 is TGTGCCAGCAGCTTACACAGTAATTCACCCCTCCACTTT. Its translation: CASSLHSNSPLHF.

This clone was counted between two and nine times. The V call is TRBV6-4, the J call TRBJ2-3; no clear D gene. The V end lost 0 bases, the J end lost 0 bases, and 10 bases lay between the germline ends. This CDR3 region has 16 residues. Germline CDR1 reads MRHNA; CDR2 reads SNTAGT. Here the CDR3 reads CASSDSVGTSTDTQYF. The CDR3, as DNA: TGTGCCAGCAGTGACTCGGTAGGAACTAGCACAGATACGCAGTATTTT.

This rearrangement joins TRBV7-8 to TRBJ1-4; D uncertain. The CDR3 runs to 13 residues. CDR1 and CDR2 from the germline V gene are SGHVS and FQNEAQ. V was cut by 1 base and J by 8 bases, with 8 bases left in between. DNA of the CDR3: TGTGCCAGCAGCTTAGGGACGGCCGAAAAACTGTTTTTT. As protein: CASSLGTAEKLFF.

This clone was detected a few times. The rearrangement uses TRBV15 and TRBJ2-1; 10 bases are shared with TRBD2. Germline assignment: CDR1 LNHNV and CDR2 YYDKDF (reference sequence). V trimming: 4 bases; J trimming: 5 bases; junction bases outside the gene matches: 17. The CDR3 totals 19 residues. CDR3 in DNA: TGTGCCACCAGCATTACCCGCACTAGCGGGATCCGAGCTAACAATGAGCAGTTCTTC. This encodes CATSITRTSGIRANNEQFF.

This clone was found a few times. CDR3 in amino acids: CASSPGGRTQETQYF. The DNA for the CDR3 is TGTGCCAGTAGTCCAGGTGGGAGGACCCAAGAGACCCAGTACTTC. The chain combines TRBV19 with TRBJ2-5; a possible D gene is TRBD2 (6 bases). Trimming pared 5 bases from V and 1 base from J, leaving 14 bases between. The CDR3 spans 15 residues. Germline CDR1 and CDR2: LNHDA and SQIVND (reference sequence).

The chain employs TRBV5-5 and TRBJ1-4; D is unresolved. V dropped 4 bases and J dropped 0 bases, with 10 bases sitting between them. The germline V gene has CDR1 SGHKS and CDR2 YYEKEE (reference sequence). The CDR3 spans 15 residues. The chain's CDR3 is CASSPLGATNEKLFF. CDR3 coding DNA: TGTGCCAGCAGCCCCCTCGGGGCAACTAATGAAAAACTGTTTTTT.

The rearrangement joins TRBV28 to TRBJ2-2; D not certain. CDR1 MDHEN and CDR2 SYDVKM come from the germline V gene. V dropped 5 bases and J dropped 6 bases, with 19 bases sitting between them. This CDR3 is 16 amino acids long. This CDR3 reads CASSPFFGQRAGELFF. The CDR3 DNA follows: TGTGCCAGCAGTCCATTTTTTGGGCAAAGGGCCGGGGAGCTGTTTTTT.

The CDR3 reads CASSTPGQVERNTIYF. CDR3 nucleotide sequence: TGTGCCAGCAGTACACCGGGACAGGTGGAAAGAAACACCATATATTTT. V is TRBV28 and J is TRBJ1-3, with 8 nucleotides matching TRBD1. CDR3 size: 16 residues. V was clipped by 5 bases and J by 5 bases; unmatched bases: 11. Germline lookup yields CDR1 MDHEN and CDR2 SYDVKM.

This rearrangement joins TRBV9 to TRBJ2-3; 7 nucleotides align to TRBD2. CDR1 and CDR2 (germline): SGDLS, YYNGEE. The J segment lost 7 bases and the V segment lost 3 bases, leaving 11 bases of the junction unmatched. The CDR3 has 15 residues. CDR3: CASSAGGPSSNTQYF. The CDR3 DNA reads as TGTGCCAGCAGCGCGGGGGGACCCTCGTCGAATACGCAGTATTTT.

The genes are TRBV11-3 and TRBJ2-1, with a weak D call TRBD2 (5 bases). From germline, CDR1 is SGHNT and CDR2 YENEEA. V dropped 3 bases and J dropped 5 bases, with 11 bases sitting between them. The CDR3 has 14 amino acids. DNA for the CDR3: TGTGCCAGCAGCTTTGTTGCGGGTCACAATGAGCAGTTCTTC. This sequence encodes CASSFVAGHNEQFF.

The rearrangement joins TRBV6-1 to TRBJ2-7, with 9 nucleotides matching TRBD1. Per the germline V gene, CDR1 is MNHNS and CDR2 is SASEGT. Trimming cost V 6 bases and J 3 bases; bases outside gene matches: 6. The CDR3 length is 14 residues. The CDR3: CASSRTGAIYEQYF. The CDR3 DNA is TGTGCCAGCAGCAGGACAGGGGCCATCTACGAGCAGTACTTC.

This rearrangement joins TRBV7-2 to TRBJ2-7, with 7 bases fitting TRBD2. Trimming at V came to 0 bases and at J to 2 bases, leaving 4 bases not matched to a gene. There are 15 residues in the CDR3. The germline CDR1 and CDR2 sequences are SGHTA and FQGNSA. This CDR3 reads CASSLAGTIAYEQYF. The CDR3 bases are TGTGCCAGCAGCTTAGCAGGGACTATAGCCTACGAGCAGTACTTC.

The gene calls are TRBV7-2 and TRBJ2-7; D is unclear. V lost 5 bases and J 6 bases, leaving 14 bases between the germline ends. The CDR3 has 13 amino acids. Germline lookup yields CDR1 SGHTA and CDR2 FQGNSA. The CDR3 coding sequence is TGTGCCAGCAGCCAACGCCGCAAATCCGAGCAGTACTTC. Its protein product is CASSQRRKSEQYF.

The chain uses TRBV6-1 and TRBJ1-3; D is unclear. The germline CDR1 and CDR2 sequences are MNHNS and SASEGT. This CDR3 has 13 amino acids. V shed 6 bases and J shed 4 bases, with 10 bases lying between them. CDR3 protein: CASRRSGGNTIYF. The DNA of the CDR3 is TGTGCCAGCAGAAGGTCGGGAGGAAACACCATATATTTT.